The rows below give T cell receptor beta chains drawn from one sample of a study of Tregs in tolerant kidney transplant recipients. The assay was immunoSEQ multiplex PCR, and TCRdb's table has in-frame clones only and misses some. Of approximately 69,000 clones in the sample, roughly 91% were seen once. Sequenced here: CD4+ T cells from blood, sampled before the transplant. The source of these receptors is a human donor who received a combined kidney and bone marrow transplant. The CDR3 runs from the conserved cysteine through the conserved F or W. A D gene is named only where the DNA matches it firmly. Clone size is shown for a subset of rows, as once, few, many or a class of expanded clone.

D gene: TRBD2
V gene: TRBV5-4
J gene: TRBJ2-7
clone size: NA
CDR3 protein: CASSTRLAGAVSYEQYF
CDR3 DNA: TGTGCCAGCAGCACCCGACTAGCGGGTGCGGTATCCTACGAGCAGTACTTC

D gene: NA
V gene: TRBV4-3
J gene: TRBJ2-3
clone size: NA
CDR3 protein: CASSQDYYPRRPDTQYF
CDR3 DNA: TGCGCCAGCAGCCAAGACTACTACCCAAGAAGACCAGATACGCAGTATTTT

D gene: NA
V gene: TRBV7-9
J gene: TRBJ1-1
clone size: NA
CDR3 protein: CASSLELGALNTEAFF
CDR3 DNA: TGTGCCAGCAGCTTAGAGCTAGGGGCGTTAAACACTGAAGCTTTCTTT

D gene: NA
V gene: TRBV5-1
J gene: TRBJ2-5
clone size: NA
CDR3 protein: CASSPWDFQETQYF
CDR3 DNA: TGCGCCAGCAGCCCGTGGGACTTCCAAGAGACCCAGTACTTC

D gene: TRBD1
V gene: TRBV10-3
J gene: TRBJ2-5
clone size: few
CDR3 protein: CASRQGRLQETQYF
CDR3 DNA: TGTGCCTCAAGACAGGGAAGGCTCCAAGAGACCCAGTACTTC

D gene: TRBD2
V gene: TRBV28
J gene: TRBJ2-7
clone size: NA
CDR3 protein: CASTETSGSMFYEQYF
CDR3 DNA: TGTGCCAGCACCGAAACTAGCGGGAGTATGTTCTACGAGCAGTACTTC

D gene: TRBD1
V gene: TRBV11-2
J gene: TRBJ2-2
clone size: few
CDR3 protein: CASSGGTGAGELFF
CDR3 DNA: TGTGCCAGCAGCGGAGGGACAGGCGCCGGGGAGCTGTTTTTT

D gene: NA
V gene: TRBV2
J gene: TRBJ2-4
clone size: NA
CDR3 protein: CASSEVPESQGIQYF
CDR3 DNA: TGTGCCAGCAGTGAAGTCCCAGAAAGCCAGGGCATTCAGTACTTC

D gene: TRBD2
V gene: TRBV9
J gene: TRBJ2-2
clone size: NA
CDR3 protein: CASSLSGSGELFF
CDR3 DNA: TGTGCCAGCAGCCTTAGCGGGAGCGGGGAGCTGTTTTTT

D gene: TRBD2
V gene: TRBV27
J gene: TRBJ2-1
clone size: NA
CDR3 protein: CASTYSGTGWNEQFF
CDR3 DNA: TGTGCCAGCACCTACAGCGGGACGGGTTGGAATGAGCAGTTCTTC

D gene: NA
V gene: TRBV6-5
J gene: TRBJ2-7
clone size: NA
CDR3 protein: CASSYPDKWGFYEQYF
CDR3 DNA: TGTGCCAGCAGTTACCCGGACAAGTGGGGCTTCTACGAGCAGTACTTC

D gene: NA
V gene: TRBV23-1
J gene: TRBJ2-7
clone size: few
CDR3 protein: CASSHHRAPGYEQYF
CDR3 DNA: TGCGCCAGCAGTCACCACAGGGCCCCAGGCTACGAGCAGTACTTC

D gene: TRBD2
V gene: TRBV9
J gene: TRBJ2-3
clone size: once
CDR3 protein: CASSVDFGGLAGHTDTQYF
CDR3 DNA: TGTGCCAGCAGCGTAGATTTTGGGGGACTAGCGGGTCACACAGATACGCAGTATTTT